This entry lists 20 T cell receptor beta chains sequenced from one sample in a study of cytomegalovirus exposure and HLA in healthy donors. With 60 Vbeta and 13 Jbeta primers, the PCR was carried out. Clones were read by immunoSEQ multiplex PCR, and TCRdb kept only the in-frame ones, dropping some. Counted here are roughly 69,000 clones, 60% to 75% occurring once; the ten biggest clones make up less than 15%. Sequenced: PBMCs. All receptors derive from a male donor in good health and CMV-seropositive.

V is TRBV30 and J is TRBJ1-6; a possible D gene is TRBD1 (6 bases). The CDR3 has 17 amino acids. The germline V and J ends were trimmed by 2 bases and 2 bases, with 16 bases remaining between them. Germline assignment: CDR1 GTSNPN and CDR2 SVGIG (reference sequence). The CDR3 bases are TGTGCCTGGAGTTTAACTCCCCCAGGGGCCTATAATTCACCCCTCCACTTT. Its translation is CAWSLTPPGAYNSPLHF.

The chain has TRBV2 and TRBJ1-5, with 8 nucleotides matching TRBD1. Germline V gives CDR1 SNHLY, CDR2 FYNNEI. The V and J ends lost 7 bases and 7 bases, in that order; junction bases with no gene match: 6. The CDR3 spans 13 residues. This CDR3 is CASTPDRGQPQHF. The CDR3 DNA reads TGTGCCAGCACCCCTGACAGGGGACAGCCCCAGCATTTT.

In DNA, the CDR3 is TGTGCCAGCAGCTTGGCCCTGATAGGGGGGAACACCGGGGAGCTGTTTTTT. Its protein is CASSLALIGGNTGELFF. The chain couples TRBV5-4 to TRBJ2-2, with D possibly TRBD1 on 6 matching bases. CDR3 length: 17 residues. The germline CDR1 and CDR2 sequences are SGHNT and YYREEE (reference sequence). The ends were cut back, 0 bases at V and 1 base at J, with 13 bases in the middle.

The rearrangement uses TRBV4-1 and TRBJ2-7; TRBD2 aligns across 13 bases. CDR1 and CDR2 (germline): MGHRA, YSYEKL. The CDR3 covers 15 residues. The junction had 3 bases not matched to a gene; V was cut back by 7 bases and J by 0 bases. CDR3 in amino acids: CASKTSGGSSYEQYF. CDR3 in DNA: TGCGCCAGCAAGACTAGCGGGGGGAGCTCCTACGAGCAGTACTTC.

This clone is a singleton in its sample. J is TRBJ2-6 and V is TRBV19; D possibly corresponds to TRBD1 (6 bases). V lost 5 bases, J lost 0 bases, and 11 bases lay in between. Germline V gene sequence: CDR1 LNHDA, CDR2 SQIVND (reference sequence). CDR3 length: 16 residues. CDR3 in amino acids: CASSLQGFSGANVLTF. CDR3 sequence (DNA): TGTGCCAGTAGTCTCCAGGGGTTCTCTGGGGCCAACGTCCTGACTTTC.

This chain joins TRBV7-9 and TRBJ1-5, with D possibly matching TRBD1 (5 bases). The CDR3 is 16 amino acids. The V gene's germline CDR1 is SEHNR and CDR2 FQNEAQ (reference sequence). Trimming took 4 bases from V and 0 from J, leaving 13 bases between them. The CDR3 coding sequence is TGTGCCAGCAGCTCTGGCGGGGCCCATAGCAATCAGCCCCAGCATTTT. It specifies CASSSGGAHSNQPQHF.

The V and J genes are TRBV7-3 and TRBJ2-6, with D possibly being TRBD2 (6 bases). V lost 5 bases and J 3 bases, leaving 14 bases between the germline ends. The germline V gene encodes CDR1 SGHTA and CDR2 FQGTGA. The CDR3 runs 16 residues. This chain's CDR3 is CASSLTAGGGANVLTF. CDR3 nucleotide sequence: TGTGCCAGCAGCCTCACAGCCGGGGGTGGGGCCAACGTCCTGACTTTC.

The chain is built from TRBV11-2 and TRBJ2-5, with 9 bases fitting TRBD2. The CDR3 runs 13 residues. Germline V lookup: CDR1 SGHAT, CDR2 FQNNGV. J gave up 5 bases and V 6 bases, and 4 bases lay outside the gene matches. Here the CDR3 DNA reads TGTGCCAGCAGTCGGACTAGCGTTGAGACCCAGTACTTC. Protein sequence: CASSRTSVETQYF.

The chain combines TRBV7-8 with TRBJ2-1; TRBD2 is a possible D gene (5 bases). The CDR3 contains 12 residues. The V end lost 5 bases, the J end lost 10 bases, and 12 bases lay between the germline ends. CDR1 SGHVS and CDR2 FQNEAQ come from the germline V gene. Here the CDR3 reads CASSPLGSEQFF. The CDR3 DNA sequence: TGTGCCAGCAGCCCCCTAGGGAGCGAGCAGTTCTTC. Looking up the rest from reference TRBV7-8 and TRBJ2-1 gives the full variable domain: GAGVSQSPRYKVAKRGQDVALRCDPISGHVSLFWYQQALGQGPEFLTYFQNEAQLDKSGLPSDRFFAERPEGSVSTLKIQRTQQEDSAVYLCASSPLGSEQFFGPGTRLTVL.

The CDR3 DNA reads TGTGCCAGCAGCGTAGATAGGGGAGGCTACACCTTC. Amino acid sequence: CASSVDRGGYTF. This rearrangement joins TRBV7-2 to TRBJ1-2; D perhaps matches TRBD1 (5 bases). Germline lookup yields CDR1 SGHTA and CDR2 FQGNSA. Between the trimmed V and J ends, which lost 5 bases and 8 bases, there was a span of 12 bases. The CDR3 is made up of 12 amino acids.

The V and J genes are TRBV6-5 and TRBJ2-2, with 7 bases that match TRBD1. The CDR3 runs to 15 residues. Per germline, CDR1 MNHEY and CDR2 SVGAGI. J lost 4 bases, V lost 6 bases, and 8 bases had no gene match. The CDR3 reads CASRSDRASTGELFF. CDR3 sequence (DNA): TGTGCCAGCAGATCTGACAGGGCTAGCACCGGGGAGCTGTTTTTT.

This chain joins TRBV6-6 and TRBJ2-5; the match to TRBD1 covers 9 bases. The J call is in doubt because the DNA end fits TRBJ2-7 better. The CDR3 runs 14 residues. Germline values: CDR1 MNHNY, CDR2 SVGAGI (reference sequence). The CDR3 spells CASSRDRDLNEQYF. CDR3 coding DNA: TGTGCCAGCAGTCGGGACAGGGACTTAAACGAGCAGTACTTC.

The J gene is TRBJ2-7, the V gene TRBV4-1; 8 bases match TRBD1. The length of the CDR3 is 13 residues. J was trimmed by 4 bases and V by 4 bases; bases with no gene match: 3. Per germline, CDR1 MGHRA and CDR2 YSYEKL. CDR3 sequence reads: CASSRQGAYEQYF. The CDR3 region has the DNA TGCGCCAGCAGCCGGCAGGGGGCATACGAGCAGTACTTC.

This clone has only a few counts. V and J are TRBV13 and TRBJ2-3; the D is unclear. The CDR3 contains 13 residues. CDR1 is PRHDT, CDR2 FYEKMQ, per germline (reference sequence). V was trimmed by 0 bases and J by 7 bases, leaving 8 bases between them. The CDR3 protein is CASSLGRVNTQYF. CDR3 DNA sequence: TGTGCCAGCAGCTTAGGGAGAGTAAATACGCAGTATTTT.

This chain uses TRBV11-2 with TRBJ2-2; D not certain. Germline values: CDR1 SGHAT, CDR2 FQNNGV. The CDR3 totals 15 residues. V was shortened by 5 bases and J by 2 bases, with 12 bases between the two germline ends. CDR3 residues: CASSPQLSNTGELFF. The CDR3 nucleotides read TGTGCCAGCAGCCCCCAGTTGTCTAACACCGGGGAGCTGTTTTTT.

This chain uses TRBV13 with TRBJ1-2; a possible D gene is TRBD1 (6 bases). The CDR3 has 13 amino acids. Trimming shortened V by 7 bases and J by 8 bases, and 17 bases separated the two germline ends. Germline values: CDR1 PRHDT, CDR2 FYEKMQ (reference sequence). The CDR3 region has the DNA TGTGCCAGCACCTCCGGGGGGGCGAGGGGCTACACCTTC. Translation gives CASTSGGARGYTF.

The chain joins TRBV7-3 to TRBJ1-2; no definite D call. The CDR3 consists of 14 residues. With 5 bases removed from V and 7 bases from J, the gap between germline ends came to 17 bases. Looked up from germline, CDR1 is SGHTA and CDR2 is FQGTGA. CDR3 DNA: TGTGCCAGCAGCCTTTACGGTGAAAGCCCTGGCTACACCTTC. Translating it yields CASSLYGESPGYTF.

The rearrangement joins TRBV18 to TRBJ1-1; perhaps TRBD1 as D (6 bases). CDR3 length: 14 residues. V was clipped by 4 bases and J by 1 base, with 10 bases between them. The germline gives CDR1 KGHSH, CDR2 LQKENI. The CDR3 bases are TGTGCCAGCTCACTACGGACAGAGAACACTGAAGCTTTCTTT. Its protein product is CASSLRTENTEAFF.

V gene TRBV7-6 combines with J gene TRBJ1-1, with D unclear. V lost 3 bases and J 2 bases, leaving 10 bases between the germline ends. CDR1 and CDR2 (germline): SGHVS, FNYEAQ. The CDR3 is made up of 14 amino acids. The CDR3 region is CASSFSGRNTEAFF. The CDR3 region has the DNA TGTGCCAGCAGCTTTTCCGGGAGAAACACTGAAGCTTTCTTT.

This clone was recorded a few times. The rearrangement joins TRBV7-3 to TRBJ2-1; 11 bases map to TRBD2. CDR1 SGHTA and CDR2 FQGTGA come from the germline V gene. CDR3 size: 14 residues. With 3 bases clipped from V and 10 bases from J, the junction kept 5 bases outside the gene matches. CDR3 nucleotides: TGTGCCAGCAGCTTGGGACTAGCGGAGGGAGAGCAGTTCTTC. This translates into CASSLGLAEGEQFF. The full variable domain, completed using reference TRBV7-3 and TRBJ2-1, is GAGVSQTPSNKVTEKGKYVELRCDPISGHTALYWYRQSLGQGPEFLIYFQGTGAADDSGLPNDRFFAVRPEGSVSTLKIQRTERGDSAVYLCASSLGLAEGEQFFGPGTRLTVL.